A single sample is the source of the 19 T cell receptor beta chains below, sequenced in a study of identical twins. TCRdb used MiXCR to reprocess the 5' RACE reads, holding one entry per CDR3 protein. The profile shows 250,000 to 350,000 distinct CDR3 sequences, about 8% of them singletons. These data were also reused for a study on yellow fever vaccine responses in identical twins.

Input material: memory (CD45RO+) T cells sorted from blood. The receptor source for this set is a woman aged 18 to 35 in good health.

V is TRBV27 and J is TRBJ2-7; D gene uncertain. The CDR3 contains 15 residues. V was cut by 5 bases and J by 0 bases, with 14 bases left in between. Germline V gene data show CDR1 as MNHEY and CDR2 as SMNVEV (reference sequence). The CDR3 loop reads CASSPRASHSYEQYV. The CDR3 region has the DNA TGTGCCAGCAGTCCCCGAGCGAGCCACTCCTACGAGCAGTACGTC.

The gene calls are TRBV18 and TRBJ2-2, with 9 bases fitting TRBD1. This CDR3 is built from 16 residues. V was pared by 3 bases and J by 1 base, with 3 bases of the junction left unmatched. CDR1 and CDR2 (germline): KGHSH, LQKENI. The DNA for the CDR3 is TGTGCCAGCTCACCGCCGGGACAGGGGAACACCGGGGAGCTGTTTTTT. Translation gives CASSPPGQGNTGELFF.

The V gene is TRBV20-1, the J gene TRBJ2-3, with D hard to call. Germline loops: CDR1 DFQATT, CDR2 SNEGSKA (reference sequence). V lost 2 bases and J 1 base, leaving 13 bases between the germline ends. CDR3 length equals 15 residues. The CDR3 loop is CSARYGGFRTDTQYF. The CDR3, as DNA: TGCAGTGCTAGATACGGCGGTTTCCGCACAGATACGCAGTATTTT.

The chain couples TRBV12-3 or TRBV12-4 to TRBJ2-1; 9 nucleotides align to TRBD1. The CDR3 is 17 residues long. Unmatched junction bases numbered 15, after V lost 11 bases and J lost 1 base. Written as DNA, the CDR3 is TGTGCCTTCTGCCCCCAGGACAGGGGATTGTCCTACAATGAGCAGTTCTTC. This sequence encodes CAFCPQDRGLSYNEQFF.

The genes are TRBV7-2 and TRBJ1-1, with a tentative D call TRBD1 (5 bases). The CDR3 spans 16 residues. V was pared by 3 bases and J by 1 base, with 15 bases between. CDR1 SGHTA and CDR2 FQGNSA come from the germline V gene. CDR3 in amino acids: CASSFRGNTRNTEAFF. In DNA, the CDR3 is TGTGCCAGCAGCTTTCGGGGGAACACCCGGAACACTGAAGCTTTCTTT.

This clonotype was seen at least ten times. The rearrangement links TRBV12-3 or TRBV12-4 to TRBJ1-4, with 7 bases identical to TRBD1. Unmatched junction bases numbered 9, after V lost 6 bases and J lost 2 bases. This CDR3 region has 16 residues. The CDR3 sequence: CASRSQTGATNEKLFF. In DNA, the CDR3 is TGTGCCAGCAGGTCTCAAACAGGGGCTACTAATGAAAAACTGTTTTTT.

This clonotype came up many times. V gene TRBV5-5 combines with J gene TRBJ1-5, with D unresolved. The germline V and J ends were trimmed by 1 base and 5 bases, with 7 bases remaining between them. Germline V gene lookup returns CDR1 SGHKS and CDR2 YYEKEE (reference sequence). The CDR3 has 13 amino acids. CDR3 residues: CASSLIWDQPQHF. In nucleotides, the CDR3 is TGTGCCAGCAGCTTGATTTGGGATCAGCCCCAGCATTTT.

This clonotype was detected ten times or more. The chain links TRBV29-1 to TRBJ1-1, with TRBD1 identical over 9 bases. Unmatched junction bases numbered 8, after V lost 7 bases and J lost 5 bases. Looked up from germline, CDR1 is SQVTM and CDR2 is ANQGSEA. The CDR3 runs to 13 residues. The CDR3 nucleotides are TGCAGCGCGAGGGACAGGGAGGGGACTGAAGCTTTCTTT. As protein: CSARDREGTEAFF.

The J gene is TRBJ2-3, the V gene TRBV5-8, with no clear D. V lost 1 base and J 4 bases, leaving 7 bases between the germline ends. CDR1 and CDR2 from the germline V gene are SGHTS and YDEGEE. The CDR3 loop spans 13 amino acids. CDR3 amino acids: CASSLFSADTQYF. The CDR3 nucleotides are TGTGCCAGCAGCTTGTTTTCGGCAGATACGCAGTATTTT.

Only a few counts were recorded for this clonotype. The CDR3 reads CASSLGVGPSGANVLTF. The CDR3 bases are TGCGCCAGCAGCTTGGGTGTCGGGCCCTCTGGGGCCAACGTCCTGACTTTC. The chain employs TRBV5-1 and TRBJ2-6; unclear D gene. V was cut by 0 bases and J by 0 bases, with 10 bases left in between. Germline CDR1 and CDR2: SGHRS and YFSETQ. The CDR3 spans 17 residues.

The rearrangement joins TRBV5-1 to TRBJ1-5; D unclear. V lost 7 bases and J lost 2, with 13 bases in between. From germline, CDR1 is SGHRS and CDR2 YFSETQ. CDR3 length equals 14 residues. CDR3: CASSWGGGNQPQHF. The CDR3 DNA sequence: TGCGCCAGCTCCTGGGGTGGCGGCAATCAGCCCCAGCATTTT.

There are many counts of this clonotype. V and J are TRBV15 and TRBJ1-1; D unclear. Germline V CDR1 and CDR2: LNHNV, YYDKDF (reference sequence). Trimming pared 5 bases from V and 3 bases from J, leaving 10 bases between. The CDR3 totals 13 residues. CDR3 protein: CATSPTFDTEAFF. The CDR3 DNA reads TGTGCCACCAGCCCTACATTTGACACTGAAGCTTTCTTT.

The chain employs TRBV7-9 and TRBJ2-7; TRBD2 matches at 7 bases. V dropped 5 bases and J dropped 4; count of bases not matched to a gene: 17. The V gene's germline CDR1 is SEHNR and CDR2 FQNEAQ (reference sequence). The CDR3 loop spans 17 amino acids. The CDR3 nucleotides are TGTGCCAGCAGCGGCCGGGGGGATACTAGCATCAAGTACGAGCAGTACTTC. This encodes CASSGRGDTSIKYEQYF.

This clonotype occurred a few times. The V gene is TRBV5-6, the J gene TRBJ1-2, with a possible D match to TRBD1 (5 bases). Trimming took off 0 bases at V and 8 bases at J, with 11 bases between the two ends. Germline lookup yields CDR1 SGHDT and CDR2 YYEEEE. The CDR3 contains 13 residues. CDR3 loop: CASSLEQAEGYTF. The CDR3 region has the DNA TGTGCCAGCAGCTTGGAACAGGCTGAAGGCTACACCTTC.

There are many counts of this clonotype. The chain joins TRBV7-8 to TRBJ2-2; D is possibly TRBD2 (6 bases). The V end lost 5 bases, the J end lost 2 bases, and 15 bases lay between the germline ends. The germline gives CDR1 SGHVS, CDR2 FQNEAQ. This CDR3 is built from 16 residues. The CDR3 loop is CASSPPAGYNTGELFF. DNA for the CDR3: TGTGCCAGCAGCCCCCCGGCGGGGTACAACACCGGGGAGCTGTTTTTT.

This clonotype was counted a few times. The chain has TRBV6-4 and TRBJ2-1; D may be TRBD2 (5 bases). The germline CDR1 and CDR2 sequences are MRHNA and SNTAGT. The ends were cut back, 1 base at V and 6 bases at J, with 13 bases in the middle. There are 15 residues in the CDR3. CDR3 residues: CASSDFHGVGNEQFF. CDR3 DNA: TGTGCCAGCAGTGACTTCCACGGGGTGGGCAATGAGCAGTTCTTC.

Of note for this clonotype: One base away lies a much larger clone, so this may be a sequencing read error. The J gene is TRBJ1-1, the V gene TRBV6-1; D not resolved. This CDR3 contains 12 residues. The germline gives CDR1 MNHNS, CDR2 SASEGT. CDR3 amino acids: CASAWMNAEAFF. In DNA form, the CDR3 reads TGTGCCAGTGCCTGGATGAACGCTGAAGCTTTCTTT.

The rearrangement joins TRBV6-1 to TRBJ1-6, with unresolved D. This CDR3 has 16 amino acids. V shed 8 bases and J shed 0 bases, with 14 bases lying between them. Germline CDR1 is MNHNS and CDR2 is SASEGT. The CDR3 spells CASGYQASSYNSPLHF. The CDR3 nucleotides read TGTGCCAGCGGGTATCAGGCAAGCTCCTATAATTCACCCCTCCACTTT.

In its sample, this clonotype was seen a few times. The chain is built from TRBV27 and TRBJ2-7, with 11 bases that match TRBD2. The CDR3 runs 18 residues. J was trimmed by 0 bases and V by 3 bases; bases with no gene match: 10. The germline gives CDR1 MNHEY, CDR2 SMNVEV (reference sequence). This CDR3 reads CASSLNTSGGAHSYEQYV. As DNA, the CDR3 is TGTGCCAGCAGTTTGAATACTAGCGGGGGCGCGCACTCCTACGAGCAGTACGTC.